One and the same sample provided the 11 T cell receptor beta chains below, sequenced in a study of T cell repertoires in ileal Crohn's disease. Sequencing used immunoSEQ multiplex PCR; TCRdb keeps in-frame clones, though not all of them. This sample carries roughly 8,200 clones, around four fifths of them seen once, and the ten largest clones take approximately 8.4%. The sample taken for sequencing was ileal tissue. The origin of the receptors is an adult with Crohn's disease.

CDR3 nucleotides: TGTGCCTGGAGCCTTTCGGACAGGGACGCTTTCTTT. It codes for CAWSLSDRDAFF. The genes are TRBV30 and TRBJ1-1; 8 bases agree with TRBD1. Germline CDR1 GTSNPN, CDR2 SVGIG (reference sequence). The length of the CDR3 is 12 residues. Trimming cost V 3 bases and J 11 bases; bases outside gene matches: 8.

This clone was observed a single time. Its ends do not fully match the called genes, so a read error is possible. This chain connects TRBV5-1 to TRBJ1-1; unclear D gene. This CDR3 has 15 residues. The germline gives CDR1 SGHRS, CDR2 YFSETQ. The CDR3 spells CASSSLYVGDTEAFF. DNA for the CDR3: TGCGCCAGCAGCTCCCTCTATGTCGGTGACACGGAAGCTTTCTTT.

This chain connects TRBV7-3 to TRBJ2-1; TRBD1 matches 9 bases. V gave up 4 bases and J gave up 5 bases; unmatched junction bases: 3. Germline V gene lookup returns CDR1 SGHTA and CDR2 FQGTGA. CDR3 size: 14 residues. DNA of the CDR3: TGTGCCAGCAGCTCGGGACAGGGTCACAATGAGCAGTTCTTC. Protein sequence: CASSSGQGHNEQFF.

V usage is TRBV28 and J usage is TRBJ1-2; 7 bases align to TRBD1. The CDR3 runs to 17 residues. Germline CDR1 is MDHEN and CDR2 is SYDVKM. Unmatched junction bases numbered 8, after V lost 1 base and J lost 0 bases. The CDR3 loop is CASSLSLGGGTNYGYTF. CDR3 DNA: TGTGCCAGCAGTTTATCGCTAGGAGGGGGCACTAACTATGGCTACACCTTC.

The rearrangement uses TRBV12-1 and TRBJ1-1. TRBV12-1 represents a pseudogene. This CDR3 has 11 residues. CDR3 DNA: TGTGCCAGCAGCTTGCTACTTCGAGCTTTCTTT. It yields the protein CASSLLLRAFF.

The chain couples TRBV19 to TRBJ2-7; TRBD1 aligns across 9 bases. This CDR3 region has 14 residues. CDR1 and CDR2 from the germline V gene are LNHDA and SQIVND (reference sequence). Trimming removed 4 bases from V and 4 bases from J; junction bases left unmatched: 5. As DNA, the CDR3 is TGTGCCAGTAGTAAGGACAGGGGACCATACGAGCAGTACTTC. It yields the protein CASSKDRGPYEQYF.

This sequence joins TRBV5-4 and TRBJ1-6; 9 positions match TRBD1. CDR1 and CDR2 from the germline V gene are SGHNT and YYREEE (reference sequence). The CDR3 runs 15 residues. The V and J ends lost 1 base and 5 bases, in that order; junction bases with no gene match: 1. CDR3 loop: CASSLTGGNNSPLHF. In DNA, the CDR3 is TGTGCCAGCAGCTTGACAGGGGGCAATAATTCACCCCTCCACTTT.

CDR3 region: CASSATPGQDNQPQHF. The CDR3 DNA is TGTGCCAGCAGCGCAACTCCGGGACAGGACAATCAGCCCCAGCATTTT. V is TRBV12-1 and J is TRBJ1-5; the table's TRBD1 call for D was not verified on the DNA. TRBV12-1 represents a pseudogene. There are 16 residues in the CDR3.

This clone was recorded a few times. The chain is built from TRBV6-5 and TRBJ1-2; D gene uncertain. This CDR3 comprises 12 residues. CDR1 is MNHEY, CDR2 SVGAGI, per germline. V was pared by 2 bases and J by 8 bases, with 9 bases between. CDR3 protein: CASSYRGMGYTF. The CDR3, as DNA: TGTGCCAGCAGTTACCGGGGTATGGGCTACACCTTC.

The chain has TRBV7-2 and TRBJ1-1, with TRBD1 identical over 8 bases. Trimming took 4 bases from V and 4 from J; bases not matched to a gene: 11. The V gene's germline CDR1 is SGHTA and CDR2 FQGNSA. The CDR3 has 16 amino acids. The CDR3 region is CASSSAPGTGSTEAFF. Here the CDR3 DNA reads TGTGCCAGCAGCTCGGCACCCGGGACAGGAAGCACTGAAGCTTTCTTT. The entire variable domain, with the rest obtained from reference TRBV7-2 and TRBJ1-1, is as follows: GAGVSQSPSNKVTEKGKDVELRCDPISGHTALYWYRQSLGQGLEFLIYFQGNSAPDKSGLPSDRFSAERTGGSVSTLTIQRTQQEDSAVYLCASSSAPGTGSTEAFFGQGTRLTVV.

J is TRBJ1-1 and V is TRBV11-3, with D maybe TRBD1 (5 bases). Germline loops: CDR1 SGHNT, CDR2 YENEEA. The CDR3 runs 13 residues. V was shortened by 3 bases and J by 6 bases, with 11 bases between the two germline ends. The CDR3 protein is CASSLVGGAEAFF. The CDR3 DNA sequence: TGTGCCAGCAGCTTGGTGGGGGGTGCTGAAGCTTTCTTT.